Below, 10 T cell receptor beta chains from the same sample are listed, as sequenced in a study of shared clonotypes between healthy human individuals. The protocol was immunoSEQ multiplex PCR, while the TCRdb copy is restricted to in-frame clones and leaves out a portion. The sample has hundreds of thousands of clones, around 86% seen once. Sequencing used memory CD8+ T cells sorted from blood. Noted subset: CD45RO+ cells pooled with CCR7-negative TemRA cells. These receptors all stem from a man aged 18 to 29 in good health.

V usage is TRBV13 and J usage is TRBJ1-2, with TRBD1 matching over 7 bases. Germline-derived CDR1 and CDR2 are PRHDT and FYEKMQ (reference sequence). The CDR3 loop spans 15 amino acids. V dropped 5 bases and J dropped 1; count of bases not matched to a gene: 7. The chain's CDR3 is CASSPTGFFNYGYTF. CDR3 DNA sequence: TGTGCCAGCAGCCCGACAGGGTTTTTTAACTATGGCTACACCTTC.

V is TRBV10-1 and J is TRBJ2-1; no reliable D call. Germline V gene data show CDR1 as WNHNN and CDR2 as SYGVQD (reference sequence). V lost 4 bases, J lost 0 bases, and 13 bases lay in between. The CDR3 extends over 16 amino acids. The DNA of the CDR3 is TGCGCCAGCAGTGCCCGAACGGTGAGCTCCTACAATGAGCAGTTCTTC. Amino acids: CASSARTVSSYNEQFF.

This clone was picked up a small number of times. The rearrangement joins TRBV28 to TRBJ2-1; the D call may be TRBD1 or TRBD2 (5 bases each). The CDR3 has 14 amino acids. Looked up from germline, CDR1 is MDHEN and CDR2 is SYDVKM. V was pared by 3 bases and J by 5 bases, with 11 bases between. The CDR3 nucleotides read TGTGCCAGCAGTTTGTGGCAGGGAGACAATGAGCAGTTCTTC. Translation: CASSLWQGDNEQFF.

The chain joins TRBV6-5 to TRBJ2-1; 8 bases are a match to TRBD2. The CDR3 extends over 15 amino acids. CDR1 and CDR2 (germline): MNHEY, SVGAGI. The ends lost 5 bases at V and 7 bases at J; junction bases unmatched: 10. Here the CDR3 reads CASSPIRGGLNEQFF. CDR3 in DNA: TGTGCCAGCAGTCCTATACGGGGGGGCCTGAATGAGCAGTTCTTC.

This chain links TRBV7-2 with TRBJ2-5; the match to TRBD2 covers 9 bases. CDR3 length equals 17 residues. From germline, CDR1 is SGHTA and CDR2 FQGNSA. The ends lost 1 base at V and 5 bases at J; junction bases unmatched: 11. DNA of the CDR3: TGTGCCAGCAGCTTAGGGGGAGCGGGAGGACGAAGGGAGACCCAGTACTTC. Its protein is CASSLGGAGGRRETQYF. Using reference TRBV7-2 and TRBJ2-5 for the parts outside the CDR3, the full variable domain is GAGVSQSPSNKVTEKGKDVELRCDPISGHTALYWYRQSLGQGLEFLIYFQGNSAPDKSGLPSDRFSAERTGGSVSTLTIQRTQQEDSAVYLCASSLGGAGGRRETQYFGPGTRLLVL.

The CDR3 coding sequence is TGTGCCAGTAGTATCATACAGGGGGTCATCGGGGAGCTGTTTTTT. This sequence encodes CASSIIQGVIGELFF. The rearrangement uses TRBV19 and TRBJ2-2; 8 bases are shared with TRBD1. CDR3 size: 15 residues. CDR1 is LNHDA and CDR2 is SQIVND in the germline V gene (reference sequence). With 3 bases clipped from V and 7 bases from J, the junction kept 7 bases outside the gene matches. The whole variable domain, filled in from reference TRBV19 and TRBJ2-2, reads DGGITQSPKYLFRKEGQNVTLSCEQNLNHDAMYWYRQDPGQGLRLIYYSQIVNDFQKGDIAEGYSVSREKKESFPLTVTSAQKNPTAFYLCASSIIQGVIGELFFGEGSRLTVL.

V usage is TRBV11-2 and J usage is TRBJ2-1; no firm D call. Deletions cut 5 bases from V and 7 bases from J, with 9 bases between. Germline V gene lookup returns CDR1 SGHAT and CDR2 FQNNGV. This CDR3 comprises 12 residues. CDR3 protein: CASSIMGNEQFF. As DNA, the CDR3 is TGTGCCAGCAGCATTATGGGGAATGAGCAGTTCTTC.

The chain uses TRBV27 and TRBJ1-2, with 7 bases aligning to TRBD1. With V trimmed by 5 bases and J by 4 bases, 10 bases remained unmatched. The CDR3 spans 15 residues. Germline CDR1 MNHEY, CDR2 SMNVEV (reference sequence). CDR3 amino acids: CASSGVRQGLYGYTF. For the CDR3, the DNA is TGTGCCAGCAGTGGGGTTAGACAGGGACTCTATGGCTACACCTTC.

J is TRBJ2-7 and V is TRBV7-9; 15 bases fit TRBD2. CDR3 size: 19 residues. V dropped 4 bases and J dropped 3; count of bases not matched to a gene: 13. The germline CDR1 and CDR2 sequences are SEHNR and FQNEAQ (reference sequence). CDR3 protein: CASSSPSSGTSGGNYEQYF. CDR3 DNA sequence: TGTGCCAGCAGCTCCCCCTCCTCCGGGACTAGCGGGGGGAACTACGAGCAGTACTTC.

A remark on this clone: Other nucleotide sequences in the sample specify the same CDR3. The chain combines TRBV7-9 with TRBJ2-7, with D hard to call. The CDR3 runs to 13 residues. V was clipped by 3 bases and J by 0 bases, with 6 bases between them. Germline lookup yields CDR1 SEHNR and CDR2 FQNEAQ (reference sequence). The CDR3: CASSLESSYEQYF. The CDR3 DNA is TGTGCCAGCAGCTTGGAGAGCTCCTACGAGCAGTACTTC.